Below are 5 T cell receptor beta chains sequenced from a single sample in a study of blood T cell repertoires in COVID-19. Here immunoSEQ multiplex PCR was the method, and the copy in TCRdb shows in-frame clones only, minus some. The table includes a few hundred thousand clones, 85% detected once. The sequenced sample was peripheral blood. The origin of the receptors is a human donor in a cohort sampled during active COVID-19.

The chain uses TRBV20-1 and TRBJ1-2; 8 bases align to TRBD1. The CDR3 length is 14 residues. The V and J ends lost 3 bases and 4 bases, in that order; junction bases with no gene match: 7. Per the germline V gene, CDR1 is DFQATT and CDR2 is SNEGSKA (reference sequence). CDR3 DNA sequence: TGCAGTGCTAGTGGGGGACAGGACTCCTATGGCTACACCTTC. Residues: CSASGGQDSYGYTF.

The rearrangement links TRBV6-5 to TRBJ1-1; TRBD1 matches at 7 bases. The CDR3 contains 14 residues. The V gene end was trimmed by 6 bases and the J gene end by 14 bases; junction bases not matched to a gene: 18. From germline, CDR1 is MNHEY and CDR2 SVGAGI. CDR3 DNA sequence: TGTGCCAGCAGCGGTGGACAGGCATGGAAGGGCTCATTCTTT. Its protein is CASSGGQAWKGSFF.

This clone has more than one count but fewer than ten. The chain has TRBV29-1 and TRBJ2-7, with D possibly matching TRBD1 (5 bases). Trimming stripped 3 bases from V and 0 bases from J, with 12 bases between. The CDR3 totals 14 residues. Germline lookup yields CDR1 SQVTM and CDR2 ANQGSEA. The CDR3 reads CSVDLDTSSYEQYF. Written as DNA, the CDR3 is TGCAGCGTTGATTTGGACACCAGCTCCTACGAGCAGTACTTC.

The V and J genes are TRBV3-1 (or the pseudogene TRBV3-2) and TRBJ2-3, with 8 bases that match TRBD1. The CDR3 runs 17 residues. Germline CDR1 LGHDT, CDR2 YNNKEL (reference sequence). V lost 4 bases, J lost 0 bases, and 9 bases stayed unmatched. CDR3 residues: CASSPQSRGRSTDTQYF. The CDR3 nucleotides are TGTGCCAGCAGCCCCCAGAGCAGGGGGCGAAGCACAGATACGCAGTATTTT.

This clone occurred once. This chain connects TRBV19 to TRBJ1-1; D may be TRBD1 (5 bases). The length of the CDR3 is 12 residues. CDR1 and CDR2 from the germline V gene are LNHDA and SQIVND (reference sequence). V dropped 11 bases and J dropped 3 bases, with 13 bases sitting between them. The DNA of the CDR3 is TGTGCCGTCGACAGCTCCGACACTGAAGCTTTCTTT. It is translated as CAVDSSDTEAFF.